One sample yielded the 19 T cell receptor beta chains listed below, sequenced in a study of Graves' ophthalmopathy and Graves' hyperthyroidism. From RNA, the CDR3 regions of TCR beta chains were amplified and sequenced. Following a first-round RT-PCR that used HTBI primers, a second-round multiplex PCR was carried out. TCRdb redid the calling of the multiplex PCR reads with MiXCR, one entry per CDR3 protein. The sample lists 500,000 to 800,000 distinct CDR3 sequences; 35% to 50% were seen once. Sample: peripheral blood. These receptors were taken from an adult man with Graves' ophthalmopathy.

The rearrangement uses TRBV4-3 and TRBJ2-5; D is unclear. Germline CDR1 is LGHNA and CDR2 is YSLEER. The V end was cut by 5 bases, the J end by 2 bases, with 6 bases between. The CDR3 is 12 amino acids. CDR3 residues: CASSWGQETQYF. The CDR3, as DNA: TGCGCCAGCAGCTGGGGACAAGAGACCCAGTACTTC.

CDR3 amino acids: CASTRTAVNTEAFF. The DNA for the CDR3 is TGTGCCAGCACCCGGACAGCGGTGAACACTGAAGCTTTCTTT. The rearrangement links TRBV2 to TRBJ1-1, with D possibly being TRBD1 (6 bases). Germline CDR1 reads SNHLY; CDR2 reads FYNNEI. CDR3 length equals 14 residues. V was shortened by 7 bases and J by 0 bases, with 12 bases between the two germline ends. Full variable domain (outside the CDR3, taken from reference TRBV2 and TRBJ1-1): EPEVTQTPSHQVTQMGQEVILRCVPISNHLYFYWYRQILGQKVEFLVSFYNNEISEKSEIFDDQFSVERPDGSNFTLKIRSTKLEDSAMYFCASTRTAVNTEAFFGQGTRLTVV.

This clonotype has at least ten counts. This sequence joins TRBV10-3 and TRBJ2-5; no definite D call. Trimming stripped 8 bases from V and 1 base from J, with 8 bases between. Germline V gives CDR1 ENHRY, CDR2 SYGVKD. CDR3 size: 12 residues. The CDR3 here is CAIGIAQETQYF. The CDR3 DNA follows: TGTGCCATCGGCATAGCCCAAGAGACCCAGTACTTC.

This chain links TRBV12-3 or TRBV12-4 with TRBJ1-3; D perhaps matches TRBD1 (5 bases). The CDR3 spans 14 residues. With 6 bases removed from V and 4 bases from J, the gap between germline ends came to 13 bases. The CDR3 DNA reads TGTGCCAGCAGCGGGGGACGAGTCGGAAACACCATATATTTT. Amino acid sequence: CASSGGRVGNTIYF.

This clonotype was seen ten or more times. The J gene is TRBJ2-5, the V gene TRBV15; weak D call: TRBD1 (6 bases). V was trimmed by 0 bases and J by 2 bases, leaving 13 bases between them. The CDR3 is made up of 16 amino acids. The germline V gene encodes CDR1 LNHNV and CDR2 YYDKDF (reference sequence). The CDR3 coding sequence is TGTGCCACCAGCAGAGATCTAACAGGGCTACAAGAGACCCAGTACTTC. Protein product: CATSRDLTGLQETQYF.

The chain couples TRBV29-1 to TRBJ2-6, with no clear D. The V gene lost 8 bases and the J gene lost 2 bases, with 7 bases spanning the gap. Germline V gene data show CDR1 as SQVTM and CDR2 as ANQGSEA. This CDR3 region has 12 residues. The CDR3 loop is CSLGPGANVLTF. CDR3 DNA: TGCAGCTTAGGTCCTGGGGCCAACGTCCTGACTTTC.

J is TRBJ1-3 and V is TRBV25-1; D perhaps matches TRBD1 (6 bases). V lost 8 bases and J 7 bases, leaving 15 bases between the germline ends. The CDR3 spans 13 residues. Germline lookup yields CDR1 MGHDK and CDR2 SYGVNS. In DNA form, the CDR3 reads TGTGCCAGCGAAGGGTGGGGGCGGAACACCATATATTTT. It codes for CASEGWGRNTIYF.

The rearrangement uses TRBV10-3 and TRBJ2-7, with D maybe TRBD1 (6 bases). This CDR3 is built from 13 residues. Looked up from germline, CDR1 is ENHRY and CDR2 is SYGVKD. V was shortened by 4 bases and J by 6 bases, with 13 bases between the two germline ends. The CDR3 loop reads CAISVQGPSEQYF. CDR3 DNA sequence: TGTGCCATCAGTGTCCAGGGGCCTAGCGAGCAGTACTTC.

This chain joins TRBV5-1 and TRBJ1-2; 7 positions agree with TRBD1. The CDR3 runs 13 residues. CDR1 and CDR2 (germline): SGHRS, YFSETQ. With V trimmed by 3 bases and J by 4 bases, 3 bases remained unmatched. The CDR3 DNA sequence: TGCGCCAGCAGCTACGGGACAGTCTATGGCTACACCTTC. This encodes CASSYGTVYGYTF.

V usage is TRBV7-9 and J usage is TRBJ2-7; the D gene is possibly TRBD1 (6 bases). CDR1 is SEHNR, CDR2 FQNEAQ, per germline (reference sequence). The CDR3 contains 10 residues. V was shortened by 6 bases and J by 7 bases, with 7 bases between the two germline ends. The DNA of the CDR3 is TGTGCCAGCAGGCAGGGGGAGCAGTACTTC. This encodes CASRQGEQYF.

There are many counts of this clonotype. The V call is TRBV5-1, the J call TRBJ2-7; TRBD2 aligns across 8 bases. Germline assignment: CDR1 SGHRS and CDR2 YFSETQ. The CDR3 loop spans 14 amino acids. Trimming at V came to 2 bases and at J to 5 bases, leaving 6 bases not matched to a gene. Written as DNA, the CDR3 is TGCGCCAGCAGCTTATTAGCGGGGCTCGACGAGCAGTACTTC. Protein: CASSLLAGLDEQYF. Full variable domain (rest looked up from reference TRBV5-1 and TRBJ2-7): KAGVTQTPRYLIKTRGQQVTLSCSPISGHRSVSWYQQTPGQGLQFLFEYFSETQRNKGNFPGRFSGRQFSNSRSEMNVSTLELGDSALYLCASSLLAGLDEQYFGPGTRLTVT.

The V gene is TRBV15, the J gene TRBJ2-7; a weak D match, TRBD1 (6 bases). V shed 6 bases and J shed 2 bases, with 14 bases lying between them. Germline loops: CDR1 LNHNV, CDR2 YYDKDF (reference sequence). CDR3 size: 14 residues. DNA of the CDR3: TGTGCCACCAGGAGGCAGGGGAGCCCCTACGAGCAGTACTTC. Residues: CATRRQGSPYEQYF.

In regard to this clonotype: It may be a read error: a sequence one base away is much more abundant. V and J are TRBV10-3 and TRBJ1-1; TRBD1 matches 9 bases. Trimming at V came to 6 bases and at J to 0 bases, leaving 5 bases not matched to a gene. CDR3 size: 15 residues. The V gene's germline CDR1 is ENHRY and CDR2 SYGVKD. The CDR3 region is CAISPNRGLNTEAFF. CDR3 DNA: TGTGCCATCAGCCCGAACAGGGGGCTGAACACTGAAGCTTTCTTT.

This clonotype was counted a few times. This chain uses TRBV4-3 with TRBJ2-2; 9 bases align to TRBD2. The germline gives CDR1 LGHNA, CDR2 YSLEER. The CDR3 has 15 residues. With 4 bases clipped from V and 5 bases from J, the junction kept 5 bases outside the gene matches. The CDR3 bases are TGCGCCAGCAGCCGGGGGACTAGCAGGACCGGGGAGCTGTTTTTT. Encoded protein: CASSRGTSRTGELFF.

In its sample, this clonotype was seen many times. The rearrangement uses TRBV7-2 and TRBJ2-5; D could derive from TRBD1 or TRBD2 (7 bases each). The CDR3 totals 14 residues. Trimming took off 2 bases at V and 2 bases at J, with 9 bases between the two ends. The germline gives CDR1 SGHTA, CDR2 FQGNSA. CDR3 loop: CASSLQGGQETQYF. CDR3 DNA sequence: TGTGCCAGCAGCTTACAGGGGGGGCAAGAGACCCAGTACTTC.

There are many counts of this clonotype. The chain employs TRBV12-3 or TRBV12-4 and TRBJ2-5; D is undetermined. CDR3 length: 16 amino acids. The germline V and J ends were trimmed by 0 bases and 0 bases, with 11 bases remaining between them. CDR3 protein: CASSLAPTRNQETQYF. CDR3 DNA: TGTGCCAGCAGTTTAGCCCCGACGAGGAACCAAGAGACCCAGTACTTC.

The chain carries TRBV7-9 and TRBJ1-4, with D possibly TRBD1 on 6 matching bases. There are 12 residues in the CDR3. V was pared by 8 bases and J by 7 bases, with 11 bases between. CDR1 and CDR2 (germline): SEHNR, FQNEAQ (reference sequence). The CDR3 nucleotides read TGTGCCAGCGGCGGCAGGGGTGAAAAACTGTTTTTT. It encodes CASGGRGEKLFF. The complete variable domain, with remaining parts taken from reference TRBV7-9 and TRBJ1-4, reads DTGVSQNPRHKITKRGQNVTFRCDPISEHNRLYWYRQTLGQGPEFLTYFQNEAQLEKSRLLSDRFSAERPKGSFSTLEIQRTEQGDSAMYLCASGGRGEKLFFGSGTQLSVL.

This sequence joins TRBV13 and TRBJ1-1, with a weak D call TRBD1 (5 bases). V was pared by 10 bases and J by 6 bases, with 24 bases between. This CDR3 is 15 amino acids long. Germline V gene sequence: CDR1 PRHDT, CDR2 FYEKMQ (reference sequence). The CDR3 DNA is TGTGCCACTCGCGGCAAGGGGCGCCCTTTCCCTGAAGCTTTCTTT. Protein: CATRGKGRPFPEAFF.

As regards this clonotype: Lacking the conserved final phenylalanine or tryptophan, this CDR3 likely reflects a read error. The genes are TRBV2 and TRBJ2-2, with D possibly being TRBD1 or TRBD2 (6 bases each). The germline gives CDR1 SNHLY, CDR2 FYNNEI. Trimming took 2 bases from V and 5 from J, leaving 12 bases between them. The CDR3 totals 15 residues. The CDR3 DNA reads as TGTGCCAGCAGTGAATGGAGGGGGAGAACCGGGGAGCTGTTTGTA. Protein product: CASSEWRGRTGELFV.